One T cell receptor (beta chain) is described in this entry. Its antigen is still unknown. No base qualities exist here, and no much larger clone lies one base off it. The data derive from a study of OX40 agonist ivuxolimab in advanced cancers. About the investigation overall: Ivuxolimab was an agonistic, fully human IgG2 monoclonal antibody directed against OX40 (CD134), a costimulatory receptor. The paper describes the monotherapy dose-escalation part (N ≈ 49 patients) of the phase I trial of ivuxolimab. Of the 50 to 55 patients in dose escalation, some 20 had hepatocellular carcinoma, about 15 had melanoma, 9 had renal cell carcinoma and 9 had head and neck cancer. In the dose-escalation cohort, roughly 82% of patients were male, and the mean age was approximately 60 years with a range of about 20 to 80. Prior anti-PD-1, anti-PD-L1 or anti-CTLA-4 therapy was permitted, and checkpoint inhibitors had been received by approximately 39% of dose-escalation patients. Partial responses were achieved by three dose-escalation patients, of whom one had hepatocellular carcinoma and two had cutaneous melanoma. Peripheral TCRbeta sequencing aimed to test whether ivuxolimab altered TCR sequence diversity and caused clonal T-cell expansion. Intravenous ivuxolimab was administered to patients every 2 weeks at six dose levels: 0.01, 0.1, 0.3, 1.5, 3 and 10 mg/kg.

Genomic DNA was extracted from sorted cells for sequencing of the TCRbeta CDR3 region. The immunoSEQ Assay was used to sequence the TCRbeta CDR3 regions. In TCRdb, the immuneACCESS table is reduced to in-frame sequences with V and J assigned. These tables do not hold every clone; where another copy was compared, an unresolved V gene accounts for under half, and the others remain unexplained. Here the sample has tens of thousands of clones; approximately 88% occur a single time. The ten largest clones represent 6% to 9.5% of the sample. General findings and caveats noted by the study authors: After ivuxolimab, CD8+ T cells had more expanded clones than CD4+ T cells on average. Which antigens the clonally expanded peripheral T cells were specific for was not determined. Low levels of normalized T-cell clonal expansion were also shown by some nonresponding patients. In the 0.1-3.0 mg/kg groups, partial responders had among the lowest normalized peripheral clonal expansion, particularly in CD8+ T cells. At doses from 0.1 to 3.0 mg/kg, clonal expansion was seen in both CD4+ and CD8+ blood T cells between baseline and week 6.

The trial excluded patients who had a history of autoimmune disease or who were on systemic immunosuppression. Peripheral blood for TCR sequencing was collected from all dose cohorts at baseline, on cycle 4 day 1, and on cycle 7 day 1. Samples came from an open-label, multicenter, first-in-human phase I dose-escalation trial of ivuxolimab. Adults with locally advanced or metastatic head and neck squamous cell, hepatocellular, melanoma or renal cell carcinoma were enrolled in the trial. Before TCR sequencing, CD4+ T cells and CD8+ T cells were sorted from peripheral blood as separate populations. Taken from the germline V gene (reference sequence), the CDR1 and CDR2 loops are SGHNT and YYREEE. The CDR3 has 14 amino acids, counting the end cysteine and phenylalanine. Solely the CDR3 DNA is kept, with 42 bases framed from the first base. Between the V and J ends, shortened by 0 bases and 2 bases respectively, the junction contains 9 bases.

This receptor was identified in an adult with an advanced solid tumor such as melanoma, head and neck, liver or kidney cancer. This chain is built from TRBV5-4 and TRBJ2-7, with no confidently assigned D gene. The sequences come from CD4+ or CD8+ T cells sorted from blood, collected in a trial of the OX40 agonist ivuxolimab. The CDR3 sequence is CASSLEHTAYEQYF. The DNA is TGTGCCAGCAGCTTGGAGCACACAGCCTACGAGCAGTACTTC.